A single sample is the source of the 20 T cell receptor beta chains below, sequenced in a study of T cell responses to AZD1222 COVID-19 vaccine. The table came from immunoSEQ multiplex PCR; TCRdb's copy has only in-frame clones and leaves some out. This sample yields nearly 110,000 clones, of which roughly 90% are seen a single time; 8.5% to 10% belongs to the top ten. Source: peripheral blood, taken 28 days after the second AZD1222 dose. The receptors were gathered from an adult who received the AZD1222 COVID-19 vaccine.

This chain links TRBV7-8 with TRBJ2-3; 10 bases agree with TRBD2. V was clipped by 5 bases and J by 1 base; unmatched bases: 15. The CDR3 runs to 19 residues. CDR1 is SGHVS, CDR2 FQNEAQ, per germline. The CDR3 protein is CASSPRSSGGHPRTDTQYF. The CDR3 bases are TGTGCCAGCAGCCCCAGATCTAGCGGGGGCCATCCTCGCACAGATACGCAGTATTTT.

This chain uses TRBV6-1 with TRBJ2-3; TRBD2 might be the D (5 bases). Germline values: CDR1 MNHNS, CDR2 SASEGT. Trimming pared 1 base from V and 0 bases from J, leaving 11 bases between. The CDR3 runs to 16 residues. The CDR3 bases are TGTGCCAGCAGTGAAGGAGTCGGGGAAAGCACAGATACGCAGTATTTT. This codes for CASSEGVGESTDTQYF.

CDR3 sequence (DNA): TGCGCCAGCAGCTTGGATGGGAGGAGGGACGAGCAGTACTTC. Translated: CASSLDGRRDEQYF. The chain recombines TRBV5-1 with TRBJ2-7; maybe TRBD2 (6 bases). This CDR3 is 14 amino acids long. The germline gives CDR1 SGHRS, CDR2 YFSETQ. Deletions cut 0 bases from V and 5 bases from J, with 12 bases between.

This chain uses TRBV6-4 with TRBJ2-1, with 12 bases matching TRBD2. The length of the CDR3 is 15 residues. V gave up 6 bases and J gave up 4 bases; unmatched junction bases: 4. The germline gives CDR1 MRHNA, CDR2 SNTAGT. CDR3 sequence: CASRASGGAYNEQFF. The CDR3 nucleotides are TGTGCCAGCAGGGCTAGCGGGGGGGCTTACAATGAGCAGTTCTTC.

The chain recombines TRBV6-1 with TRBJ2-1; 8 bases fit TRBD1. Germline lookup yields CDR1 MNHNS and CDR2 SASEGT. The CDR3 is 15 residues long. Trimming cost V 1 base and J 2 bases; bases outside gene matches: 1. The CDR3 nucleotides read TGTGCCAGCAGTGAAGGGACAGGGACCTACAATGAGCAGTTCTTC. Amino acids: CASSEGTGTYNEQFF.

This sequence joins TRBV21-1 and TRBJ1-1; the table names TRBD1, a call not compared with the DNA. TRBV21-1 is noted as a pseudogene. This CDR3 has 15 amino acids. CDR3 coding DNA: TGTGCCAGCAGCAAAACCCGACAGGGGGGCACTGAAGCTTTCTTT. Translating it yields CASSKTRQGGTEAFF.

V is TRBV18 and J is TRBJ1-1, with a tentative D call TRBD1 (6 bases). V was shortened by 4 bases and J by 2 bases, with 14 bases between the two germline ends. This CDR3 has 15 residues. Germline assignment: CDR1 KGHSH and CDR2 LQKENI. The chain's CDR3 is CASSLWDTENTEAFF. In DNA form, the CDR3 reads TGTGCCAGCTCACTTTGGGACACGGAAAACACTGAAGCTTTCTTT.

The chain has TRBV6-5 and TRBJ2-7, with 9 bases matching TRBD1. The ends lost 5 bases at V and 2 bases at J; junction bases unmatched: 4. The germline gives CDR1 MNHEY, CDR2 SVGAGI. CDR3 length: 14 amino acids. The CDR3 DNA reads TGTGCCAGCAGTACTTGGGACAGGGCCTACGAGCAGTACTTC. Protein product: CASSTWDRAYEQYF.

J is TRBJ1-2 and V is TRBV2; 8 nucleotides agree with TRBD1. With V trimmed by 4 bases and J by 8 bases, 3 bases remained unmatched. The CDR3 loop spans 12 amino acids. Germline V gives CDR1 SNHLY, CDR2 FYNNEI. The chain's CDR3 is CASSGDRYGYTF. CDR3 sequence (DNA): TGTGCCAGCAGTGGGGACAGGTACGGCTACACCTTC. The entire variable domain, with the rest obtained from reference TRBV2 and TRBJ1-2, is as follows: EPEVTQTPSHQVTQMGQEVILRCVPISNHLYFYWYRQILGQKVEFLVSFYNNEISEKSEIFDDQFSVERPDGSNFTLKIRSTKLEDSAMYFCASSGDRYGYTFGSGTRLTVV.

This clone was counted a single time. The DNA for the CDR3 is TGTGCCACCAGCAGAGACAGTGGCTACGAGCAGTACTTC. Residues: CATSRDSGYEQYF. The J gene is TRBJ2-7, the V gene TRBV15; D is ambiguous. Per germline, CDR1 LNHNV and CDR2 YYDKDF (reference sequence). Trimming removed 0 bases at V and 3 bases at J, with 6 bases between. CDR3 length: 13 residues.

The V call is TRBV7-2, the J call TRBJ2-2; a possible D gene is TRBD1 (6 bases). In germline, CDR1 is SGHTA, CDR2 FQGNSA. V lost 2 bases to trimming and J lost 4 bases, with 14 bases between them. This CDR3 region has 16 residues. This CDR3 reads CASSLRSRGSTGELFF. The CDR3 DNA sequence: TGTGCCAGCAGCTTACGTTCCAGGGGTAGCACCGGGGAGCTGTTTTTT.

This clone was counted once. This chain joins TRBV19 and TRBJ2-7; D possibly corresponds to TRBD1 (6 bases). The CDR3 spans 15 residues. The germline V gene encodes CDR1 LNHDA and CDR2 SQIVND (reference sequence). Trimming cost V 3 bases and J 6 bases, with 18 bases left between them. CDR3 region: CASSMGAGVLAEQYF. Written as DNA, the CDR3 is TGTGCCAGTAGTATGGGGGCAGGTGTGCTCGCCGAGCAGTACTTC.

DNA of the CDR3: TGTGCCAGCAGCTTAGGACGGTTGAACACTGAAGCTTTCTTT. This gives the protein CASSLGRLNTEAFF. The V and J genes are TRBV5-6 and TRBJ1-1; D gene unclear. V was trimmed by 2 bases and J by 0 bases, leaving 8 bases between them. The CDR3 contains 14 residues. Germline V gene sequence: CDR1 SGHDT, CDR2 YYEEEE.

The gene calls are TRBV19 and TRBJ1-6; no definite D call. The CDR3 spans 14 residues. Deletions cut 3 bases from V and 8 bases from J, with 11 bases between. Germline CDR1 reads LNHDA; CDR2 reads SQIVND (reference sequence). Here the CDR3 reads CASSMLGIDSPLHF. CDR3 DNA: TGTGCCAGTAGTATGTTGGGTATTGATTCACCCCTCCACTTT.

This clone was observed a single time. V is TRBV6-5 and J is TRBJ2-2; D gene unclear. The CDR3 length is 15 residues. Trimming removed 2 bases from V and 1 base from J, with 8 bases in between. Germline V gives CDR1 MNHEY, CDR2 SVGAGI. CDR3 sequence (DNA): TGTGCCAGCAGTTACACACGACAGAACACCGGGGAGCTGTTTTTT. Translation: CASSYTRQNTGELFF.

The chain combines TRBV18 with TRBJ1-1; D gene ambiguous. The CDR3 is 15 residues long. Germline CDR1 is KGHSH and CDR2 is LQKENI. Trimming pared 0 bases from V and 0 bases from J, leaving 8 bases between. CDR3 protein: CASSPPSQMNTEAFF. CDR3 in DNA: TGTGCCAGCTCACCACCGTCCCAGATGAACACTGAAGCTTTCTTT.

The chain has TRBV27 and TRBJ2-6, with 8 bases lining up with TRBD1. Germline CDR1 and CDR2: MNHEY and SMNVEV (reference sequence). The V segment lost 2 bases and the J segment 2 bases; nucleotides outside the gene matches: 5. CDR3 length: 17 amino acids. The CDR3 nucleotides are TGTGCCAGCAGTTTACGGCAGGGGGCGGCTGGGGCCAACGTCCTGACTTTC. Translation: CASSLRQGAAGANVLTF.

This chain connects TRBV29-1 to TRBJ1-2; perhaps TRBD1 as D (5 bases). Germline V gene data show CDR1 as SQVTM and CDR2 as ANQGSEA. The CDR3 contains 14 residues. V gave up 2 bases and J gave up 8 bases, with 18 bases separating them. CDR3 in DNA: TGCAGCGTTGAAAAGCCCAACAGGAAGAGCGGCTACACCTTC. Translated: CSVEKPNRKSGYTF.

This clone has just one count. The chain couples TRBV10-2 to TRBJ2-7, with a tentative D call TRBD1 (5 bases). Deletions cut 11 bases from V and 1 base from J, with 15 bases between. Germline V CDR1 and CDR2: WSHSY, SAAADI. This CDR3 is built from 13 residues. CDR3 region: CAAGQGLSYEQYF. CDR3 in DNA: TGCGCCGCAGGTCAGGGCCTTTCCTACGAGCAGTACTTC.

The V call is TRBV5-1, the J call TRBJ2-3, with 8 bases aligning to TRBD1. Germline CDR1 reads SGHRS; CDR2 reads YFSETQ. The CDR3 length is 14 residues. The junction had 5 bases not matched to a gene; V was cut back by 5 bases and J by 3 bases. The CDR3 sequence: CASRPGQGTDTQYF. The DNA of the CDR3 is TGCGCCAGCAGACCCGGACAGGGAACAGATACGCAGTATTTT.